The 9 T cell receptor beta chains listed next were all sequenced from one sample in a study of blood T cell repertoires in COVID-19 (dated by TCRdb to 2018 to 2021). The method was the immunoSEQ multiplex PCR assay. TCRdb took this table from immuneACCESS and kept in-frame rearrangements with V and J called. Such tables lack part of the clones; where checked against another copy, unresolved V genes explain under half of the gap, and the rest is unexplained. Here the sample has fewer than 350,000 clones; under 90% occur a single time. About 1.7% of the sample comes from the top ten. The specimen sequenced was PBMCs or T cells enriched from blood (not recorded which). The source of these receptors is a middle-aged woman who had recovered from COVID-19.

CDR3 coding DNA: TGCGCCAGCAGCTCCCAGTCCTCTGGAAACACCATATATTTT. It translates to CASSSQSSGNTIYF. This chain connects TRBV5-1 to TRBJ1-3; D is uncertain. The CDR3 contains 14 residues. The germline gives CDR1 SGHRS, CDR2 YFSETQ. V was pared by 3 bases and J by 0 bases, with 7 bases between. Supplemented by reference TRBV5-1 and TRBJ1-3, the full variable domain reads KAGVTQTPRYLIKTRGQQVTLSCSPISGHRSVSWYQQTPGQGLQFLFEYFSETQRNKGNFPGRFSGRQFSNSRSEMNVSTLELGDSALYLCASSSQSSGNTIYFGEGSWLTVV.

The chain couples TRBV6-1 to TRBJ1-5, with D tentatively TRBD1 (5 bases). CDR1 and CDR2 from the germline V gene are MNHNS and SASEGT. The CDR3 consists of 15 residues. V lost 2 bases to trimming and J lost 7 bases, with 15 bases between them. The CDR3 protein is CASSEIAIRGQPQHF. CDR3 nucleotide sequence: TGTGCCAGCAGTGAAATTGCCATCCGGGGGCAGCCCCAGCATTTT.

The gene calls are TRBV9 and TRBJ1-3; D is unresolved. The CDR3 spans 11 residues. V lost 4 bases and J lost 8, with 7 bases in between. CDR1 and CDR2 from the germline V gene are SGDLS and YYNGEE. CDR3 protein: CASSTRDTIYF. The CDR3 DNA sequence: TGTGCCAGCAGCACTCGAGACACCATATATTTT.

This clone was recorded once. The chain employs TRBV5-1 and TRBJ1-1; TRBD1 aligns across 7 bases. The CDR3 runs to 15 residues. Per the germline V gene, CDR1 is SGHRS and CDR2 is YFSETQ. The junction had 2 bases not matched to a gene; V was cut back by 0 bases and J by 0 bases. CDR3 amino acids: CASSLAGQVNTEAFF. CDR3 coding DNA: TGCGCCAGCAGCTTGGCCGGACAGGTGAACACTGAAGCTTTCTTT.

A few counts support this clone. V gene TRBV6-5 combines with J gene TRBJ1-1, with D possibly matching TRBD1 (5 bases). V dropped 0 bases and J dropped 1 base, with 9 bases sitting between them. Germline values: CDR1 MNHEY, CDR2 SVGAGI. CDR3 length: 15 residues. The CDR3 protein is CASSYSWRGNTEAFF. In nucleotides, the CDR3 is TGTGCCAGCAGTTACTCTTGGAGGGGGAACACTGAAGCTTTCTTT.

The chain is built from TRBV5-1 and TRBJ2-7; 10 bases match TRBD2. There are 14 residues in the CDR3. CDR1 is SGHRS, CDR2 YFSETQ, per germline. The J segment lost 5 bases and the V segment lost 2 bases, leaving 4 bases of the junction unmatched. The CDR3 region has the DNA TGCGCCAGCAGCTTAGGACTAGCGGTTGACGAGCAGTACTTC. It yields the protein CASSLGLAVDEQYF.

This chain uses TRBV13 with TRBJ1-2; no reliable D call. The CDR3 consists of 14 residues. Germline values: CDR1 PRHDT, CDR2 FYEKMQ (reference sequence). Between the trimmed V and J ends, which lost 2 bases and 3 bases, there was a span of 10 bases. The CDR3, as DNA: TGTGCCAGCAGCTTAACCACAGAATACTATGGCTACACCTTC. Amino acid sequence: CASSLTTEYYGYTF.

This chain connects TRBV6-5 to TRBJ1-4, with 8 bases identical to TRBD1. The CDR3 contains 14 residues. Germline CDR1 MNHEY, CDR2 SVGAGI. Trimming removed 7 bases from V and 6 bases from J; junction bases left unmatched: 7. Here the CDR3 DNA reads TGTGCCAGCAACTTCAGGGGGCGCGATGAAAAACTGTTTTTT. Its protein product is CASNFRGRDEKLFF.

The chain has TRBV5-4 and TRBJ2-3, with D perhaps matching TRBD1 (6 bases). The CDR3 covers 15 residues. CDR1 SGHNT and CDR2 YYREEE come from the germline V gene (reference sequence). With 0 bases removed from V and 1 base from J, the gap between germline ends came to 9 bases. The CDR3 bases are TGTGCCAGCAGCTTGGGCAGGGGTGGCACAGATACGCAGTATTTT. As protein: CASSLGRGGTDTQYF.